What follows are 28 T cell receptor beta chains derived from one specimen sequenced in a study of blood T cell repertoires in COVID-19. Some clones are missing from TCRdb's copy, which holds only in-frame ones; the method was immunoSEQ multiplex PCR. The table includes approximately 230,000 clones, 80% to 85% detected once. Sequenced material: peripheral blood. All receptors derive from a man in his thirties or forties with active or convalescent COVID-19.

The V call is TRBV24-1, the J call TRBJ2-3; D not resolved. CDR3 length: 15 residues. Germline CDR1 and CDR2: KGHDR and SFDVKD. Deletions cut 0 bases from V and 4 bases from J, with 10 bases between. This CDR3 reads CATSDLSLFPDTQYF. CDR3 DNA sequence: TGTGCCACCAGTGATTTGAGCCTATTTCCAGATACGCAGTATTTT.

The chain recombines TRBV4-1 with TRBJ2-1; TRBD2 matches 8 bases. Germline V gene lookup returns CDR1 MGHRA and CDR2 YSYEKL. V shed 4 bases and J 6 bases; nucleotides not matched to a gene: 11. The CDR3 runs 16 residues. The CDR3 sequence is CASSPEGLGLPNEQFF. As DNA, the CDR3 is TGCGCCAGCAGCCCCGAGGGACTAGGGCTCCCCAATGAGCAGTTCTTC.

The chain has TRBV5-6 and TRBJ2-7; maybe TRBD2 (5 bases). The germline V gene encodes CDR1 SGHDT and CDR2 YYEEEE. Trimming removed 3 bases from V and 1 base from J, with 17 bases in between. The CDR3 loop spans 16 amino acids. CDR3 protein: CASSSTEDFPSYEQYF. In DNA form, the CDR3 reads TGTGCCAGCAGCTCAACTGAGGACTTTCCTTCCTACGAGCAGTACTTC.

This clone was seen many times. The chain joins TRBV7-9 to TRBJ1-2; no clear D gene. V was trimmed by 7 bases and J by 6 bases, leaving 15 bases between them. This CDR3 region has 13 residues. Germline CDR1 is SEHNR and CDR2 is FQNEAQ (reference sequence). CDR3 DNA: TGTGCCAGCACCCATGGTAACTTAAATGGCTACACCTTC. Translating it yields CASTHGNLNGYTF.

The chain combines TRBV4-2 with TRBJ2-1; 8 nucleotides line up with TRBD2. The CDR3 has 14 residues. Per germline, CDR1 LGHNA and CDR2 YNFKEQ. V shed 4 bases, J shed 5 bases, and the junction held 4 bases outside the gene matches. The CDR3 bases are TGTGCCAGCAGCCCGGGACTAGAGCACAATGAGCAGTTCTTC. Protein product: CASSPGLEHNEQFF.

This clone occurred a few times. The CDR3 reads CASREGLGRYYEQYF. The DNA for the CDR3 is TGCGCCAGCAGGGAGGGGCTGGGCCGATACTACGAGCAGTACTTC. V is TRBV5-1 and J is TRBJ2-7; D is possibly TRBD2 (6 bases). The V gene lost 5 bases and the J gene lost 3 bases, with 18 bases spanning the gap. CDR3 length: 15 residues. Germline V gives CDR1 SGHRS, CDR2 YFSETQ.

This clone was observed a handful of times. V is TRBV30 and J is TRBJ2-7, with 7 bases fitting TRBD2. This CDR3 spans 11 amino acids. Germline lookup yields CDR1 GTSNPN and CDR2 SVGIG (reference sequence). After removal of 2 bases from V and 7 bases from J, the junction contained 2 bases not matched to a gene. The CDR3 region is CAWSRGGEQYF. The CDR3 DNA sequence: TGTGCCTGGAGTCGCGGGGGAGAGCAGTACTTC.

This sequence joins TRBV28 and TRBJ1-1; a weak D match, TRBD1 (5 bases). With 2 bases removed from V and 0 bases from J, the gap between germline ends came to 10 bases. The CDR3 extends over 15 amino acids. Germline V gene lookup returns CDR1 MDHEN and CDR2 SYDVKM. CDR3 sequence reads: CASSLGAGVNTEAFF. CDR3 nucleotide sequence: TGTGCCAGCAGTTTAGGGGCGGGAGTGAACACTGAAGCTTTCTTT. Based on the CDR3 plus reference TRBV28 and TRBJ1-1, the full variable domain is DVKVTQSSRYLVKRTGEKVFLECVQDMDHENMFWYRQDPGLGLRLIYFSYDVKMKEKGDIPEGYSVSREKKERFSLILESASTNQTSMYLCASSLGAGVNTEAFFGQGTRLTVV.

This clone was counted once. V is TRBV6-5 and J is TRBJ1-2; possible D gene TRBD1, 6 bases. Trimming cost V 6 bases and J 5 bases, with 13 bases left between them. The CDR3 sequence is 13 residues long. Germline V lookup: CDR1 MNHEY, CDR2 SVGAGI. DNA for the CDR3: TGTGCCAGCAGGAGAAGCCAGGGGTATGGCTACACCTTC. Its translation is CASRRSQGYGYTF.

This clone was recorded once. At one of its ends the junction is not consistent with the germline gene, which may arise from a read error. The chain couples TRBV7-9 to TRBJ1-2, with a possible D match to TRBD1 (6 bases). The CDR3 sequence is 17 residues long. Germline CDR1 and CDR2: SEHNR and FQNEAQ (reference sequence). This chain's CDR3 is CASSLSSERTDVYRYTF. Written as DNA, the CDR3 is TGTGCCAGCAGCTTGAGTTCCGAACGGACAGACGTCTATCGCTACACCTTC.

The chain couples TRBV3-1 (or the pseudogene TRBV3-2) to TRBJ2-1, with D possibly being TRBD2 (8 bases). Germline loops: CDR1 LGHDT, CDR2 YNNKEL (reference sequence). Trimming shortened V by 3 bases and J by 4 bases, and 19 bases separated the two germline ends. This CDR3 has 17 amino acids. This CDR3 is CASSQDRRGALYNEQFF. The CDR3 nucleotides read TGTGCCAGCAGCCAGGACAGGCGGGGGGCCCTTTACAATGAGCAGTTCTTC.

V and J are TRBV7-3 and TRBJ2-1, with TRBD1 matching 8 bases. Germline assignment: CDR1 SGHTA and CDR2 FQGTGA. V dropped 4 bases and J dropped 6; count of bases not matched to a gene: 2. The CDR3 contains 13 residues. The CDR3 is CASSSGQGNEQFF. In DNA form, the CDR3 reads TGTGCCAGCAGCTCCGGACAGGGCAATGAGCAGTTCTTC.

J is TRBJ1-2 and V is TRBV7-9; D gene uncertain. Germline assignment: CDR1 SEHNR and CDR2 FQNEAQ (reference sequence). Trimming took 3 bases from V and 4 from J, leaving 9 bases between them. The CDR3 length is 13 residues. CDR3 bases: TGTGCCAGCAGCTTTGGCGGACTCTATGGCTACACCTTC. This translates into CASSFGGLYGYTF. The variable domain in full, with the rest retrieved from reference TRBV7-9 and TRBJ1-2, is DTGVSQNPRHKITKRGQNVTFRCDPISEHNRLYWYRQTLGQGPEFLTYFQNEAQLEKSRLLSDRFSAERPKGSFSTLEIQRTEQGDSAMYLCASSFGGLYGYTFGSGTRLTVV.

This clone was detected only a few times. This sequence joins TRBV27 and TRBJ2-7; 11 nucleotides line up with TRBD2. Germline loops: CDR1 MNHEY, CDR2 SMNVEV (reference sequence). J gave up 4 bases and V 4 bases, and 9 bases lay outside the gene matches. The CDR3 sequence is 16 residues long. The CDR3 DNA sequence: TGTGCCAGCAGTTCGCAAGGGACTAGCGGAGCATACGAGCAGTACTTC. This translates into CASSSQGTSGAYEQYF.

V gene TRBV15 combines with J gene TRBJ2-7; D not certain. Germline V lookup: CDR1 LNHNV, CDR2 YYDKDF (reference sequence). The CDR3 totals 15 residues. V lost 3 bases to trimming and J lost 2 bases, with 14 bases between them. The chain's CDR3 is CATSSDGQPTYEQYF. CDR3 DNA sequence: TGTGCCACCAGCAGTGATGGGCAACCCACCTACGAGCAGTACTTC.

In this sample, this clone turned up once. The gene calls are TRBV4-3 and TRBJ1-1, with TRBD1 identical over 8 bases. Germline loops: CDR1 LGHNA, CDR2 YSLEER. With V trimmed by 1 base and J by 3 bases, 10 bases remained unmatched. The CDR3 consists of 17 residues. Here the CDR3 DNA reads TGCGCCAGCAGCCAAGCTCGTGCGACAGGGGCCGACACTGAAGCTTTCTTT. Residues: CASSQARATGADTEAFF.

This chain links TRBV19 with TRBJ1-4, with D tentatively TRBD1 (6 bases). V was pared by 7 bases and J by 8 bases, with 17 bases between. Germline V gene sequence: CDR1 LNHDA, CDR2 SQIVND (reference sequence). The CDR3 length is 14 residues. The CDR3 reads CASTVDRWEEKLFF. The CDR3 bases are TGTGCCAGTACCGTCGACAGGTGGGAGGAAAAACTGTTTTTT.

This clone has just a few counts. The V call is TRBV7-9, the J call TRBJ2-2, with a tentative D call TRBD2 (5 bases). The CDR3 runs 14 residues. Germline assignment: CDR1 SEHNR and CDR2 FQNEAQ (reference sequence). Trimming removed 5 bases from V and 0 bases from J, with 7 bases in between. The CDR3 sequence is CASSLGANTGELFF. The CDR3 nucleotides are TGTGCCAGCAGCCTCGGGGCGAACACCGGGGAGCTGTTTTTT.

This clone appeared a single time. This chain links TRBV15 with TRBJ2-1; 7 nucleotides agree with TRBD2. Germline V gene data show CDR1 as LNHNV and CDR2 as YYDKDF (reference sequence). The CDR3 runs 15 residues. Unmatched junction bases numbered 6, after V lost 3 bases and J lost 4 bases. This chain's CDR3 is CATSRRSGAYNEQFF. CDR3 nucleotides: TGTGCCACCAGCAGGAGGAGCGGGGCGTACAATGAGCAGTTCTTC. Based on the CDR3 plus reference TRBV15 and TRBJ2-1, the full variable domain is DAMVIQNPRYQVTQFGKPVTLSCSQTLNHNVMYWYQQKSSQAPKLLFHYYDKDFNNEADTPDNFQSRRPNTSFCFLDIRSPGLGDTAMYLCATSRRSGAYNEQFFGPGTRLTVL.

V and J are TRBV7-9 and TRBJ2-7, with D possibly matching TRBD1 (5 bases). V lost 5 bases and J lost 2, with 25 bases in between. CDR1 is SEHNR and CDR2 is FQNEAQ in the germline V gene (reference sequence). CDR3 length: 18 amino acids. CDR3 in DNA: TGTGCCAGCAGCCTAAATCCTATTGGGGCCAGCCTGCCCTACGAGCAGTACTTC. It codes for CASSLNPIGASLPYEQYF.

The chain employs TRBV9 and TRBJ2-3; TRBD1 is a possible D gene (5 bases). Germline V gives CDR1 SGDLS, CDR2 YYNGEE. This CDR3 has 14 amino acids. The V end lost 4 bases, the J end lost 2 bases, and 11 bases lay between the germline ends. The CDR3 DNA follows: TGTGCCAGCAGCCCATCGACAGCCACAGATACGCAGTATTTT. Its protein product is CASSPSTATDTQYF.

V and J are TRBV30 and TRBJ1-5, with D tentatively TRBD1 (5 bases). The germline V gene encodes CDR1 GTSNPN and CDR2 SVGIG (reference sequence). The V and J ends lost 1 base and 7 bases respectively, with 11 bases between them. The CDR3 extends over 13 amino acids. The CDR3 coding sequence is TGTGCCTGGAGTGGGGGGGAGCGCCAGCCCCAGCATTTT. Translation: CAWSGGERQPQHF. The full variable domain, with the rest looked up from reference TRBV30 and TRBJ1-5, is SQTIHQWPATLVQPVGSPLSLECTVEGTSNPNLYWYRQAAGRGLQLLFYSVGIGQISSEVPQNLSASRPQDRQFILSSKKLLLSDSGFYLCAWSGGERQPQHFGDGTRLSIL.

This chain links TRBV7-2 with TRBJ1-6; D possibly corresponds to TRBD1 (5 bases). The germline gives CDR1 SGHTA, CDR2 FQGNSA. The CDR3 has 14 residues. Trimming took 6 bases from V and 9 from J, leaving 15 bases between them. In nucleotides, the CDR3 is TGTGCCAGCAGGGCAGGGATTAGTGGTTCACCCCTCCACTTT. Translating gives CASRAGISGSPLHF.

The CDR3 DNA follows: TGTGCCAGCAAAACTAGCGGGGGGCGGCCGTTCTTC. Encoded protein: CASKTSGGRPFF. The rearrangement uses TRBV27 and TRBJ2-1; the match to TRBD2 covers 12 bases. J lost 15 bases, V lost 7 bases, and 7 bases had no gene match. Germline CDR1 reads MNHEY; CDR2 reads SMNVEV (reference sequence). The CDR3 length is 12 residues.

The chain employs TRBV18 and TRBJ2-1; no clear D gene. With 6 bases removed from V and 8 bases from J, the gap between germline ends came to 8 bases. Germline CDR1 reads KGHSH; CDR2 reads LQKENI. The CDR3 runs 11 residues. CDR3 nucleotide sequence: TGTGCCAGCTCTGTAATGTATGAGCAGTTCTTC. Protein product: CASSVMYEQFF.

This sequence joins TRBV7-8 and TRBJ1-5; D unresolved. Germline lookup yields CDR1 SGHVS and CDR2 FQNEAQ. The CDR3 covers 17 residues. Trimming cost V 5 bases and J 1 base, with 18 bases left between them. Written as DNA, the CDR3 is TGTGCCAGCAGCAACCTTCCCGAGGCGGGGAGCAATCAGCCCCAGCATTTT. This translates into CASSNLPEAGSNQPQHF.

The genes are TRBV18 and TRBJ2-7; tentative D call: TRBD2 (6 bases). V was cut by 8 bases and J by 1 base, with 21 bases left in between. Germline-derived CDR1 and CDR2 are KGHSH and LQKENI. This CDR3 has 16 amino acids. The CDR3 DNA reads as TGTGCCAGCCGGCCGGGGCGCGGTGGGAGGTCCTACGAGCAGTACTTC. Protein sequence: CASRPGRGGRSYEQYF.

The rearrangement joins TRBV28 to TRBJ2-3, with a possible D match to TRBD1 (6 bases). The V gene's germline CDR1 is MDHEN and CDR2 SYDVKM. The V and J ends lost 5 bases and 9 bases respectively, with 27 bases between them. The CDR3 is 17 amino acids. CDR3 in DNA: TGTGCCAGCAGTCCATTTCAGACCGACAGGAGCTGGAGGACGCAGTATTTT. Translation: CASSPFQTDRSWRTQYF.